A selection of T cell receptor beta chains follows, all from one sample in a study of siplizumab effects on memory and regulatory T cells. Produced via immunoSEQ multiplex PCR; TCRdb's table is partial and in-frame only. There are 75,000 to 100,000 clones in the sample; 94% occur only once, and less than 0.4% lies in the top ten. Input material: non-Treg CD4+ T cells sorted from blood. These receptors all come from a human donor in good health. Each CDR3 is given with its conserved first and last residue. D genes are given only for firm matches. Size values are once, few and many counts, or a class for expanded clones, and some rows have none.

d_call clone_size j_call v_call cdr3_aa cdr3_nt
- - TRBJ1-6 TRBV19 CASGAGNSPLHF TGTGCCAGTGGGGCTGGTAATTCACCCCTCCACTTT
- - TRBJ1-3 TRBV19 CASSISTGPSGNTIYF TGTGCCAGTAGTATATCAACAGGCCCCTCTGGAAACACCATATATTTT
- - TRBJ2-5 TRBV28 CASGLGGTVAETQYF TGTGCCAGCGGCCTCGGGGGAACTGTCGCGGAGACCCAGTACTTC
- - TRBJ2-2 TRBV11-3 CASSRGRQNTGELFF TGTGCCAGCAGCCGGGGACGGCAGAACACCGGGGAGCTGTTTTTT
- - TRBJ1-6 TRBV30 CACRRGEQGPLHF TGTGCCTGCCGCAGGGGCGAACAGGGACCCCTCCACTTT
TRBD1 - TRBJ1-4 TRBV7-9 CASSWTGTANEKLFF TGTGCCAGCAGCTGGACCGGGACAGCTAATGAAAAACTGTTTTTT
- - TRBJ1-1 TRBV15 CATSREARAFEAFF TGTGCCACCAGCAGAGAGGCCAGGGCCTTTGAAGCTTTCTTT
TRBD1 once TRBJ2-7 TRBV7-9 CASSPSRDRDHEQYF TGTGCCAGCAGCCCTAGCCGGGACAGGGACCACGAGCAGTACTTC
- - TRBJ2-1 TRBV6-4 CASSDRSYNEQFF TGTGCCAGCAGTGACAGATCCTACAATGAGCAGTTCTTC
- once TRBJ1-2 TRBV7-9 CASSLGQGRGYTF TGTGCCAGCAGCTTAGGGCAGGGTAGAGGCTACACCTTC
TRBD1 - TRBJ1-2 TRBV7-9 CASSDSDRAGGYTF TGTGCCAGCAGCGACAGCGACAGGGCGGGCGGCTACACCTTC
- - TRBJ2-7 TRBV5-4 CASSVKLAGEQYF TGTGCCAGCAGCGTAAAGTTGGCAGGCGAGCAGTACTTC
TRBD2 - TRBJ2-1 TRBV6-1 CASSATSGGAREQFF TGTGCCAGCAGTGCTACTAGCGGGGGGGCCCGGGAGCAGTTCTTC
TRBD2 - TRBJ2-3 TRBV6-5 CASSLLAGGPTDTQYF TGTGCCAGCAGTTTACTAGCGGGGGGGCCTACAGATACGCAGTATTTT
TRBD1 - TRBJ1-3 TRBV10-3 CAISIDRDRNTIYF TGTGCCATCAGTATCGACAGGGACCGAAACACCATATATTTT
- - TRBJ1-4 TRBV19 CASSTLLGGATEKLFF TGTGCCAGTAGTACCCTTTTGGGGGGCGCGACTGAAAAACTGTTTTTT
- - TRBJ1-2 TRBV2 CASTRVFDISNYGYTF TGTGCCAGCACCAGGGTCTTCGATATCTCTAACTATGGCTACACCTTC
- - TRBJ1-1 TRBV6-1 CASRGGQGRGTEAFF TGTGCCAGCAGGGGGGGCCAGGGCAGAGGAACTGAAGCTTTCTTT
- - TRBJ1-1 TRBV5-1 CASWTPGDTEAFF TGCGCCAGCTGGACCCCCGGGGACACTGAAGCTTTCTTT
- - TRBJ1-2 TRBV5-4 CASAQGANYGYTF TGTGCCTCCGCCCAGGGCGCCAACTATGGCTACACCTTC
TRBD1 - TRBJ2-7 TRBV5-4 CASSRQGAYEQYF TGTGCCAGCAGCCGACAGGGGGCCTACGAGCAGTACTTC
- - TRBJ1-2 TRBV7-9 CASSSQGPSLEGYGYTF TGTGCCAGCAGCTCTCAGGGACCCTCGCTGGAGGGCTATGGCTACACCTTC
- - TRBJ1-6 TRBV10-3 CAISQTENNSPLHF TGTGCCATCAGTCAAACAGAGAATAATTCACCCCTCCACTTT
- - TRBJ2-7 TRBV6-5 CASSPYRASYEQYF TGTGCCAGCAGTCCTTACAGGGCCTCCTACGAGCAGTACTTC
- - TRBJ1-5 TRBV2 CATRGRGASNQPQHF TGTGCCACCCGGGGGAGGGGCGCGAGCAATCAGCCCCAGCATTTT
- - TRBJ1-5 TRBV5-6 CASSLQADQPQHF TGTGCCAGCAGCCTCCAAGCGGATCAGCCCCAGCATTTT
- - TRBJ1-2 TRBV6-6 CASITFGSLSAGYTF TGTGCCAGCATTACGTTCGGTAGTCTCTCGGCTGGCTACACCTTC
TRBD2 - TRBJ2-3 TRBV7-9 CASSDQGSGRVSGTDTQYF TGTGCCAGCAGCGATCAGGGGAGCGGGAGAGTCAGCGGCACAGATACGCAGTATTTT
TRBD1 - TRBJ2-3 TRBV4-2 CASSQAGTGTRTQYF TGTGCCAGCAGCCAAGCCGGGACAGGGACGCGTACGCAGTATTTT
- - TRBJ2-7 TRBV18 CASSPPEKGGFVDPNYEQYF TGTGCCAGCTCACCACCGGAAAAGGGCGGCTTCGTGGACCCTAACTACGAGCAGTACTTC
- - TRBJ1-2 TRBV28 CASSLGGTGYGYTF TGTGCCAGCAGTTTAGGCGGGACGGGCTATGGCTACACCTTC
TRBD2 - TRBJ2-1 TRBV11-2 CASRSPRGSSYNEQFF TGTGCCAGCAGATCCCCCCGCGGGAGCTCCTACAATGAGCAGTTCTTC
TRBD1 - TRBJ1-3 TRBV7-3 CASSFGTAGSGNTIYF TGTGCCAGCAGCTTTGGGACAGCTGGATCAGGAAACACCATATATTTT
TRBD2 - TRBJ2-3 TRBV15 CATSARLAEITDTQYF TGTGCCACCAGCGCTCGACTAGCGGAGATCACAGATACGCAGTATTTT
- - TRBJ1-2 TRBV18 CASSPIIRDLYGYTF TGTGCCAGCTCACCAATAATTCGGGACCTCTATGGCTACACCTTC
TRBD1 - TRBJ1-2 TRBV13 CASSLGTGYGYTF TGTGCCAGCAGCTTAGGGACAGGGTATGGCTACACCTTC
TRBD2 - TRBJ2-5 TRBV30 CAWSLGTSQETQYF TGTGCCTGGAGTCTCGGGACTAGCCAAGAGACCCAGTACTTC
- once TRBJ2-4 TRBV6-5 CASSRGSEKNIQYF TGTGCCAGCAGTCGCGGGTCAGAAAAAAACATTCAGTACTTC
- - TRBJ2-7 TRBV15 CATSRAGGHRNEQYF TGTGCCACCAGCAGAGCCGGAGGGCACAGGAACGAGCAGTACTTC
- - TRBJ1-5 TRBV15 CATTPDGLYNQPQHF TGTGCCACCACCCCGGACGGGCTTTACAATCAGCCCCAGCATTTT
TRBD2 - TRBJ2-7 TRBV11-2 CASSTSGGSYEQYF TGTGCCAGCAGCACAAGCGGGGGCTCCTACGAGCAGTACTTC
- - TRBJ2-7 TRBV5-1 CASSGGTAYEQYF TGCGCCAGCAGCGGCGGGACAGCCTACGAGCAGTACTTC
TRBD2 - TRBJ2-3 TRBV7-2 CASSFRTSGRTDTQYF TGTGCCAGCAGCTTCCGGACTAGCGGACGCACAGATACGCAGTATTTT
- - TRBJ2-5 TRBV7-9 CASSLALQGQETQYF TGTGCCAGCAGCTTAGCGCTCCAGGGGCAAGAGACCCAGTACTTC
- - TRBJ1-6 TRBV27 CASSLLYNSPLHF TGTGCCAGCAGCCTACTTTATAATTCACCCCTCCACTTT
TRBD2 - TRBJ2-3 TRBV29-1 CSASKIAGHTDTQYF TGCAGCGCCAGCAAGATAGCGGGGCACACAGATACGCAGTATTTT
- - TRBJ1-1 TRBV5-1 CASSWAGTEAFF TGCGCCAGCAGCTGGGCGGGGACTGAAGCTTTCTTT
- - TRBJ2-1 TRBV7-6 CASSMYYNEQFF TGTGCCAGCAGCATGTACTACAATGAGCAGTTCTTC
TRBD2 - TRBJ2-3 TRBV5-1 CASSSGLAGYTDTQYF TGCGCCAGCAGCTCCGGACTAGCGGGGTACACAGATACGCAGTATTTT
- - TRBJ2-3 TRBV6-5 CASRPTSTDTQYF TGTGCCAGCAGGCCCACTAGCACAGATACGCAGTATTTT